Below, 15 T cell receptor beta chains from the same sample are listed, as sequenced in a study of technical replicates of blood from a handful of donors. Only in-frame clones appear in the TCRdb table, and some are missing; sequencing was by immunoSEQ multiplex PCR. The data show about 53,000 clones, more than 70% seen once. Input material: PBMCs. The receptors here all came from a human donor in good health. Some clones in this sample may be carry-over from other donors' samples.

This clone occurred a few times. The chain combines TRBV11-2 with TRBJ1-2; 12 positions match TRBD1. Germline V gives CDR1 SGHAT, CDR2 FQNNGV. The junction had 3 bases not matched to a gene; V was cut back by 8 bases and J by 5 bases. The CDR3 runs 13 residues. The CDR3 sequence is CASGTGGWYGYTF. In DNA form, the CDR3 reads TGTGCCAGCGGGACAGGGGGCTGGTATGGCTACACCTTC.

V and J are TRBV6-5 and TRBJ2-1; D is possibly TRBD2 (7 bases). Germline V gives CDR1 MNHEY, CDR2 SVGAGI. Trimming removed 6 bases from V and 7 bases from J, with 19 bases in between. The CDR3 spans 15 residues. DNA of the CDR3: TGTGCCAGCAGAGGAGGGGGTGGCGGGAGAAATGAGCAGTTCTTC. Amino acids: CASRGGGGGRNEQFF.

The rearrangement links TRBV11-1 to TRBJ2-4; 9 bases agree with TRBD1. The CDR3 sequence is 13 residues long. V lost 5 bases to trimming and J lost 11 bases; unmatched junction nucleotides: 7. CDR1 and CDR2 (germline): SGHAT, FQDESV (reference sequence). The CDR3 nucleotides read TGTGCCAGCAGCCATGCTGGGGACAGGGTTCAGTACTTC. Its protein is CASSHAGDRVQYF.

This rearrangement joins TRBV10-1 to TRBJ2-1; weak D call: TRBD1 (5 bases). Per germline, CDR1 WNHNN and CDR2 SYGVQD (reference sequence). Trimming took 10 bases from V and 12 from J, leaving 16 bases between them. This CDR3 has 11 residues. The DNA for the CDR3 is TGCGCCACCCAGGTAAGGGGTCGGCAGTTCTTC. This gives the protein CATQVRGRQFF.

The J gene is TRBJ2-7, the V gene TRBV5-1; 11 bases map to TRBD2. CDR1 is SGHRS, CDR2 YFSETQ, per germline. The CDR3 is made up of 15 amino acids. Unmatched junction bases numbered 7, after V lost 2 bases and J lost 6 bases. The CDR3 loop is CASSFLAGGPGEQYF. The CDR3 nucleotides read TGCGCCAGCAGCTTCTTAGCGGGAGGGCCGGGCGAGCAGTACTTC.

The DNA of the CDR3 is TGTGCCAGCGGGGGACAGGGTCTTGGCACCGGGGAGCTGTTTTTT. It is translated as CASGGQGLGTGELFF. The chain is built from TRBV2 and TRBJ2-2; TRBD1 matches at 9 bases. The germline V gene has CDR1 SNHLY and CDR2 FYNNEI. J lost 4 bases, V lost 8 bases, and 8 bases had no gene match. The CDR3 is 15 amino acids. The entire variable domain, with the rest obtained from reference TRBV2 and TRBJ2-2, is as follows: EPEVTQTPSHQVTQMGQEVILRCVPISNHLYFYWYRQILGQKVEFLVSFYNNEISEKSEIFDDQFSVERPDGSNFTLKIRSTKLEDSAMYFCASGGQGLGTGELFFGEGSRLTVL.

The chain employs TRBV30 and TRBJ2-1; TRBD2 agrees at 15 bases. The germline V gene has CDR1 GTSNPN and CDR2 SVGIG (reference sequence). V lost 3 bases to trimming and J lost 4 bases; unmatched junction nucleotides: 4. This CDR3 is built from 16 residues. Here the CDR3 reads CAWRGTSGRLYNEQFF. CDR3 coding DNA: TGTGCCTGGAGGGGGACTAGCGGGAGGCTGTACAATGAGCAGTTCTTC.

The rearrangement links TRBV13 to TRBJ2-7, with D hard to call. CDR1 is PRHDT, CDR2 FYEKMQ, per germline (reference sequence). This CDR3 has 14 residues. V gave up 5 bases and J gave up 2 bases, with 13 bases separating them. This CDR3 reads CASSPVMTPYEQYF. CDR3 DNA sequence: TGTGCCAGCAGCCCCGTGATGACACCCTACGAGCAGTACTTC.

There are a few counts of this clone. This chain uses TRBV5-1 with TRBJ1-1; unclear D gene. V dropped 4 bases and J dropped 1 base, with 8 bases sitting between them. From germline, CDR1 is SGHRS and CDR2 YFSETQ. The CDR3 spans 13 residues. The CDR3 DNA reads TGCGCCAGCAGCCTCCGGGAGAACACTGAAGCTTTCTTT. It is translated as CASSLRENTEAFF.

The rearrangement links TRBV10-3 to TRBJ2-1; the D gene is possibly TRBD1 (5 bases). This CDR3 contains 13 residues. Trimming removed 2 bases at V and 5 bases at J, with 7 bases between. From germline, CDR1 is ENHRY and CDR2 SYGVKD. The CDR3 protein is CAISEQGNNEQFF. The CDR3 DNA reads TGTGCCATCAGTGAGCAGGGAAACAATGAGCAGTTCTTC.

This rearrangement joins TRBV13 to TRBJ1-5; 8 positions agree with TRBD1. The CDR3 is 15 amino acids. Per the germline V gene, CDR1 is PRHDT and CDR2 is FYEKMQ (reference sequence). The V and J ends lost 6 bases and 5 bases, in that order; junction bases with no gene match: 9. Here the CDR3 reads CASRSWDRLHQPQHF. The CDR3 bases are TGTGCCAGCAGGAGTTGGGACAGGCTACATCAGCCCCAGCATTTT.

The genes are TRBV5-1 and TRBJ2-5; 10 bases agree with TRBD2. CDR1 and CDR2 (germline): SGHRS, YFSETQ. V lost 0 bases and J lost 5; bases outside the gene matches: 10. This CDR3 is 17 amino acids long. The CDR3 nucleotides read TGCGCCAGCAGCTTGGCTGCTAGCGGGGGCCAAAAGGAGACCCAGTACTTC. Protein: CASSLAASGGQKETQYF.

The chain employs TRBV6-1 and TRBJ1-5; no clear D gene. This CDR3 has 14 amino acids. The V gene lost 6 bases and the J gene lost 6 bases, with 15 bases spanning the gap. The V gene's germline CDR1 is MNHNS and CDR2 SASEGT. As DNA, the CDR3 is TGTGCCAGCAGAAGGGAGATAGGCCTTCAGCCCCAGCATTTT. Its translation: CASRREIGLQPQHF.

The chain combines TRBV6-4 with TRBJ2-3; 9 bases match TRBD2. Germline CDR1 MRHNA, CDR2 SNTAGT. With 6 bases clipped from V and 2 bases from J, the junction kept 3 bases outside the gene matches. The CDR3 covers 14 residues. CDR3 DNA sequence: TGTGCCAGCAGCCGGACTAGCGACACAGATACGCAGTATTTT. Its translation: CASSRTSDTDTQYF.

On this clone itself: The junction departs from germline at one end; a sequencing error may be responsible. The rearrangement links TRBV2 to TRBJ2-1, with TRBD2 matching over 10 bases. The germline CDR1 and CDR2 sequences are SNHLY and FYNNEI. The CDR3 length is 13 residues. The CDR3 sequence is CASSPQELAGVIF. The CDR3 DNA reads TGTGCCAGCAGTCCACAGGAGCTAGCGGGAGTAATCTTC.